The rows below give T cell receptor beta chains drawn from one sample of a study of somatic mutations in cytotoxic T cells in rheumatoid arthritis. Using immunoSEQ multiplex PCR, the repertoire was profiled, and TCRdb retains in-frame clones only, with some absent. The profile covers around 7,400 clones, with about nine tenths appearing a single time and 15% to 20% taken by the ten largest. Sequencing was done on a sample of CD8+ T cells sorted from blood. These receptors came from a man in his forties or fifties with rheumatoid arthritis. Both conserved end residues are part of each CDR3. Each record gives: J gene, D gene, V gene, CDR3 protein, CDR3 DNA. D genes are given only for firm matches.

TRBJ2-1 | TRBD2 | TRBV6-5 | CASALSGGSNEQFF | TGTGCCAGCGCCCTTAGCGGGGGGAGCAATGAGCAGTTCTTC